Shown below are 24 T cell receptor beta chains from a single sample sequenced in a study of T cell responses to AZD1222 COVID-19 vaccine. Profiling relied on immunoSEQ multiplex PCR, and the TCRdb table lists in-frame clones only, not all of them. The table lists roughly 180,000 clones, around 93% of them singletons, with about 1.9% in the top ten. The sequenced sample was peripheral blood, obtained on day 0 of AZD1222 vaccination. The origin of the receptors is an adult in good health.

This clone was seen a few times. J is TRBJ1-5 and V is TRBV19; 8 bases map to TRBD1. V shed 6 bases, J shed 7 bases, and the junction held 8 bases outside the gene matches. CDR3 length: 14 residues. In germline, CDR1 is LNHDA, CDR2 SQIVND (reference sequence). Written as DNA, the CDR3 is TGTGCCAGTAGGAGGACAGGGCCCCTCCAGCCCCAGCATTTT. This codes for CASRRTGPLQPQHF. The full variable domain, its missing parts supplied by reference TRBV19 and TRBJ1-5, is DGGITQSPKYLFRKEGQNVTLSCEQNLNHDAMYWYRQDPGQGLRLIYYSQIVNDFQKGDIAEGYSVSREKKESFPLTVTSAQKNPTAFYLCASRRTGPLQPQHFGDGTRLSIL.

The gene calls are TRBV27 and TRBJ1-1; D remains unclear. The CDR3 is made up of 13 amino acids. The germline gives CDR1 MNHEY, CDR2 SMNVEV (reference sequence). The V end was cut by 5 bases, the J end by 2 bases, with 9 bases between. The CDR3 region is CASSPRLNTEAFF. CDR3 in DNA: TGTGCCAGCAGTCCGCGCCTTAACACTGAAGCTTTCTTT.

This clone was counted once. The CDR3: CSVERTGGSYEQYF. The CDR3 DNA reads as TGCAGCGTTGAGCGGACAGGGGGTTCCTACGAGCAGTACTTC. The chain uses TRBV29-1 and TRBJ2-7, with TRBD1 matching 10 bases. The germline V gene has CDR1 SQVTM and CDR2 ANQGSEA. V lost 3 bases to trimming and J lost 1 base; unmatched junction nucleotides: 3. This CDR3 has 14 amino acids.

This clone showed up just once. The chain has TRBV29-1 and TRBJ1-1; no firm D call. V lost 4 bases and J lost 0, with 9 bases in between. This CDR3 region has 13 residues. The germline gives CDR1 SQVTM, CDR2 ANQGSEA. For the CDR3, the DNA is TGCAGCGTTGGCCCCCGCCTGAACACTGAAGCTTTCTTT. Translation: CSVGPRLNTEAFF.

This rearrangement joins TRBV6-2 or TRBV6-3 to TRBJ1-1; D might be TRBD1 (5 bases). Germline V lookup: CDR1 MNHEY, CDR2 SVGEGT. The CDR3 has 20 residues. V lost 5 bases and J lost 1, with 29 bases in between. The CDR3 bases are TGTGCCAGCAGTCGGTATAAACGACTGGACAAAACCCAAGGGAACACTGAAGCTTTCTTT. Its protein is CASSRYKRLDKTQGNTEAFF.

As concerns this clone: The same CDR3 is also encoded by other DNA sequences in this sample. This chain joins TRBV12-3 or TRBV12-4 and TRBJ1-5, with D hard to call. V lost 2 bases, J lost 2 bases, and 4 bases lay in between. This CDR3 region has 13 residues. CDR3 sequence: CASSLQGNQPQHF. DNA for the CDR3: TGTGCCAGCAGTTTACAGGGCAATCAGCCCCAGCATTTT.

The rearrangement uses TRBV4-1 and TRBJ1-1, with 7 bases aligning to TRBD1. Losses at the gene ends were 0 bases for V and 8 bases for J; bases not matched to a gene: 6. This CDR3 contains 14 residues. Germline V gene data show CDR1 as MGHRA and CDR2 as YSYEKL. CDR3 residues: CASSQDPGQAEAFF. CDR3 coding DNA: TGCGCCAGCAGCCAAGACCCCGGACAGGCAGAAGCTTTCTTT.

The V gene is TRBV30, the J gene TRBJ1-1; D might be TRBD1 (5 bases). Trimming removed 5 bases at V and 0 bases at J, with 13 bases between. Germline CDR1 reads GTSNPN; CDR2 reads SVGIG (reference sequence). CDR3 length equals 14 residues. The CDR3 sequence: CAWDGRGMNTEAFF. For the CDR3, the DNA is TGTGCCTGGGACGGTAGGGGCATGAACACTGAAGCTTTCTTT.

The CDR3 is CASSQTYGPPYEQYF. The CDR3 DNA reads TGTGCCAGCAGTCAAACTTACGGACCACCCTACGAGCAGTACTTC. The gene calls are TRBV5-5 and TRBJ2-7, with D unclear. CDR1 and CDR2 (germline): SGHKS, YYEKEE (reference sequence). The CDR3 spans 15 residues. V lost 5 bases to trimming and J lost 2 bases, with 17 bases between them.

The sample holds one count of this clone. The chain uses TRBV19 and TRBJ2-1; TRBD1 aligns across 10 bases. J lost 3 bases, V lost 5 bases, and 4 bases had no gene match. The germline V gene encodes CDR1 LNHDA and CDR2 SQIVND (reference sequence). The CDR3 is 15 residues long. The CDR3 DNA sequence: TGTGCCAGTAGTCCCAGGACAGGGGGCTACAATGAGCAGTTCTTC. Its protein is CASSPRTGGYNEQFF.

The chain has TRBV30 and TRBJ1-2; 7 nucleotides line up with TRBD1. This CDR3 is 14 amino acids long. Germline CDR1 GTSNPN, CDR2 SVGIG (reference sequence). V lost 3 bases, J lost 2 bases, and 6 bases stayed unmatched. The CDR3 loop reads CAWRGTVHNYGYTF. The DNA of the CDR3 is TGTGCCTGGAGGGGGACAGTCCACAACTATGGCTACACCTTC.

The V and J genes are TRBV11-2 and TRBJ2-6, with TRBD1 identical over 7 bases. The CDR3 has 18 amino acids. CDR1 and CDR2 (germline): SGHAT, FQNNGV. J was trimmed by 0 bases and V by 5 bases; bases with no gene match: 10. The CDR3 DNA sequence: TGTGCCAGCAGCCCCCACGACAGGGCCCCCTCTGGGGCCAACGTCCTGACTTTC. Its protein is CASSPHDRAPSGANVLTF.

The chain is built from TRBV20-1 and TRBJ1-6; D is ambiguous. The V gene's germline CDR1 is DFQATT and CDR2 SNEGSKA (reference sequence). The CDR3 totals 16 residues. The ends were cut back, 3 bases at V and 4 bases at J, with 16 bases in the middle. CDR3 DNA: TGCAGTGCTAGTGGACTGAATAGTGCTTATAATTCACCCCTCCACTTT. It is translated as CSASGLNSAYNSPLHF.

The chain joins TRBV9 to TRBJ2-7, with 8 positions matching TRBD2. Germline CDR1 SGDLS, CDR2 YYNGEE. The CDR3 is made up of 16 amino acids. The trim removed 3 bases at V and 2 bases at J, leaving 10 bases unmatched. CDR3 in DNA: TGTGCCAGCAGCGCCCAGGCGGGCGGGGGGACCTACGAGCAGTACTTC. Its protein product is CASSAQAGGGTYEQYF.

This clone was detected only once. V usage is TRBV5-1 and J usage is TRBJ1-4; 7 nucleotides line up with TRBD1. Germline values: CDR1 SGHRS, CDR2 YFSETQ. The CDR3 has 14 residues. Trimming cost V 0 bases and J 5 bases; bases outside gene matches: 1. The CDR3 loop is CASSLGDRNEKLFF. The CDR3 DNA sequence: TGCGCCAGCAGCTTGGGGGACAGAAATGAAAAACTGTTTTTT.

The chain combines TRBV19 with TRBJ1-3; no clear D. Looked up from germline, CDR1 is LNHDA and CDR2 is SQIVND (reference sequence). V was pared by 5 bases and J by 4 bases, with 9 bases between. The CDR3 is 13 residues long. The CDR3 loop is CASSVATGNTIYF. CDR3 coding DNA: TGTGCCAGTAGTGTGGCGACCGGAAACACCATATATTTT.

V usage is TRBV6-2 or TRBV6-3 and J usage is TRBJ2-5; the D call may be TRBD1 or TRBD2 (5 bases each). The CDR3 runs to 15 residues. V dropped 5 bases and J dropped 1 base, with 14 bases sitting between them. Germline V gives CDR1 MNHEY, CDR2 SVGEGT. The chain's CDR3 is CASSHKGPIQETQYF. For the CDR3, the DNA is TGTGCCAGCAGTCATAAGGGACCGATCCAAGAGACCCAGTACTTC.

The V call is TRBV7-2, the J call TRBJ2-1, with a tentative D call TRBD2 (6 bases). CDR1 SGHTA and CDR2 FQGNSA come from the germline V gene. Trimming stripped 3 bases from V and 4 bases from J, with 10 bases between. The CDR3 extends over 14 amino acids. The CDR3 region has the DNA TGTGCCAGCAGCTTTCGGGGGACTTACAATGAGCAGTTCTTC. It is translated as CASSFRGTYNEQFF.

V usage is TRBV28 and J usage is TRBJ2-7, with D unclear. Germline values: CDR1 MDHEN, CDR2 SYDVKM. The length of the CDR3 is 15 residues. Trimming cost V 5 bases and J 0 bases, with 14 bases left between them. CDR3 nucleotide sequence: TGTGCCAGCAGTCTTTCCGACACTACCTCCTACGAGCAGTACTTC. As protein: CASSLSDTTSYEQYF. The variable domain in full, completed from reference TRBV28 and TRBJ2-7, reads DVKVTQSSRYLVKRTGEKVFLECVQDMDHENMFWYRQDPGLGLRLIYFSYDVKMKEKGDIPEGYSVSREKKERFSLILESASTNQTSMYLCASSLSDTTSYEQYFGPGTRLTVT.

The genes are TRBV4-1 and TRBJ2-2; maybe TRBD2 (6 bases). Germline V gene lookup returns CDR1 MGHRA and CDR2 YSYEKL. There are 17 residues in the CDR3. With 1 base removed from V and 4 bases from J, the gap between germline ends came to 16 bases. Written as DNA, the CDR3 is TGCGCCAGCAGCCAAGCCAATCTGGCGGGGCCCACCGGGGAGCTGTTTTTT. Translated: CASSQANLAGPTGELFF.

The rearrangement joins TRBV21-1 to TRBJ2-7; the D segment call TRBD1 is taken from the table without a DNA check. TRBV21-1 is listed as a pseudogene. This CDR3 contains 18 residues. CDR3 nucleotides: TGTGCCAGCAGCAAAGAAAATGACAGGGGAAAAAAGTCCTACGAGCAGTACTTC. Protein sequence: CASSKENDRGKKSYEQYF.

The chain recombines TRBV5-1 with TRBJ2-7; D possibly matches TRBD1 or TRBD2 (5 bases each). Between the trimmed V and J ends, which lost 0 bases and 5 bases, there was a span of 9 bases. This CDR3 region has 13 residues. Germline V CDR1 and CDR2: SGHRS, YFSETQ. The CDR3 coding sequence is TGCGCCAGCAGCTTGGCCGGGGCAGACGAGCAGTACTTC. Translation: CASSLAGADEQYF. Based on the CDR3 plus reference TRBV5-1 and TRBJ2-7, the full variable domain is KAGVTQTPRYLIKTRGQQVTLSCSPISGHRSVSWYQQTPGQGLQFLFEYFSETQRNKGNFPGRFSGRQFSNSRSEMNVSTLELGDSALYLCASSLAGADEQYFGPGTRLTVT.

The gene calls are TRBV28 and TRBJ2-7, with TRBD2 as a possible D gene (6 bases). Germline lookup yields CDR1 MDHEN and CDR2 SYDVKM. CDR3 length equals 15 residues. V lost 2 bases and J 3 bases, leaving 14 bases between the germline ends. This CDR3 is CASSLGGSGNYEQYF. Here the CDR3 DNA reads TGTGCCAGCAGTTTAGGGGGGTCCGGTAACTACGAGCAGTACTTC. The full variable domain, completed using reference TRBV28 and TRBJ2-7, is DVKVTQSSRYLVKRTGEKVFLECVQDMDHENMFWYRQDPGLGLRLIYFSYDVKMKEKGDIPEGYSVSREKKERFSLILESASTNQTSMYLCASSLGGSGNYEQYFGPGTRLTVT.

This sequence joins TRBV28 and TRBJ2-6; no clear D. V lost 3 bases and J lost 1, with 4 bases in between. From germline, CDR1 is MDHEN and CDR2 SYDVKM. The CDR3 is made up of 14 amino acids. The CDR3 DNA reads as TGTGCCAGCAGTTTGGGGTCTGGGGCCAACGTCCTGACTTTC. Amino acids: CASSLGSGANVLTF.